This T cell receptor beta chain is from a study of T-cell memory formation after mild COVID-19. This clonotype has a handful of counts. Its antigen remains unknown. Study results and caveats: Contracting CD4+ clones lay largely in CM and EM, with CD8+ ones residing in EMRA.

TCRdb reanalysed the 5' RACE reads using MiXCR and keeps one entry per CDR3 protein. The sample lists about 600,000 distinct CDR3 sequences; about 22% were seen once. CDR1 is SGHTA, CDR2 FQGNSA, per germline. This CDR3 has 15 residues. V was clipped by 5 bases and J by 1 base, with 14 bases between them. The sequencing sample was made of PBMCs or a T cell subset sorted from them (not recorded which). The V and J genes are TRBV7-2 and TRBJ1-1; D remains ambiguous. The source is an adult woman who had mild COVID-19 (a few samples of this study predate the infection). Cell type and time point are not known. The CDR3 coding sequence is TGTGCCAGCAGCCATCATTGGACGGGGAACACTGAAGCTTTCTTT. Protein product: CASSHHWTGNTEAFF.